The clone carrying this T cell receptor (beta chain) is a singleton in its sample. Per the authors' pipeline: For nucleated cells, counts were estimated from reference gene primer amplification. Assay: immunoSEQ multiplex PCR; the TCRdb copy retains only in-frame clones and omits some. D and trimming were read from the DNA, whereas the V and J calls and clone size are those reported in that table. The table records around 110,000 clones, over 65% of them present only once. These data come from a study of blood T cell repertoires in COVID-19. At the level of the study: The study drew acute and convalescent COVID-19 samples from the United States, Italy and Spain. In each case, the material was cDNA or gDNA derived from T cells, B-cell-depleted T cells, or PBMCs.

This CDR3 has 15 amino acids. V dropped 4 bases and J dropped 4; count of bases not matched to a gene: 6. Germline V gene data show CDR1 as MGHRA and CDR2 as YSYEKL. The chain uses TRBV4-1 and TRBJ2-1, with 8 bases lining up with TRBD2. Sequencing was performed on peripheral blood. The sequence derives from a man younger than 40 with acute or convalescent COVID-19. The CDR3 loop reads CASSLTSDPYNEQFF. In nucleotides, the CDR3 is TGCGCCAGCAGCCTGACTAGCGACCCATACAATGAGCAGTTCTTC.